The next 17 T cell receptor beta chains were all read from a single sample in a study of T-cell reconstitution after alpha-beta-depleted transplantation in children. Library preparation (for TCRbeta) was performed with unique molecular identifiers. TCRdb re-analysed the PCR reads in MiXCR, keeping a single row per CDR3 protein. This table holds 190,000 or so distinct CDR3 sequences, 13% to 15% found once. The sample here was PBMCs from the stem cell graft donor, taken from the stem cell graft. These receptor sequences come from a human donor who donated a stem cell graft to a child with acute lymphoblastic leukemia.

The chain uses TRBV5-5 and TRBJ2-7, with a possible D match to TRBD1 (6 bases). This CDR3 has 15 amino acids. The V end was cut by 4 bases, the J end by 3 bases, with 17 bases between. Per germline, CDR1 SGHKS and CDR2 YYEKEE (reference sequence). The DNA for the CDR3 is TGTGCCAGCAGCGGGGGCTCCAGGGGTTTCTACGAGCAGTACTTC. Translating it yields CASSGGSRGFYEQYF. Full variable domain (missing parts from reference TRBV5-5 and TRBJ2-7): DAGVTQSPTHLIKTRGQQVTLRCSPISGHKSVSWYQQVLGQGPQFIFQYYEKEERGRGNFPDRFSARQFPNYSSELNVNALLLGDSALYLCASSGGSRGFYEQYFGPGTRLTVT.

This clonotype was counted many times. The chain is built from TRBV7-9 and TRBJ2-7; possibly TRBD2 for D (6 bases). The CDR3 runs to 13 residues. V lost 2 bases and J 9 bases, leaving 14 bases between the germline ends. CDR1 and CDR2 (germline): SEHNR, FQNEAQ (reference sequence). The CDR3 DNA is TGTGCCAGCAGCTTACCCTCCGGGACTCCGCAGTACTTC. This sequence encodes CASSLPSGTPQYF.

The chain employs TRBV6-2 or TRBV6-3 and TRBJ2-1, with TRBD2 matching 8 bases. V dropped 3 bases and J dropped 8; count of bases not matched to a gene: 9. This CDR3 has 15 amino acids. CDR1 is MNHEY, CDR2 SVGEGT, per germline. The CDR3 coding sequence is TGTGCCAGCAGTTATCCCAGGACTAGCCTAGATGAGCAGTTCTTC. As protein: CASSYPRTSLDEQFF.

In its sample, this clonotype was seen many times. CDR3 protein: CASSSLRGAANEQFF. CDR3 coding DNA: TGTGCCAGCAGCTCCCTCCGGGGTGCGGCCAATGAGCAGTTCTTC. This chain connects TRBV12-3 or TRBV12-4 to TRBJ2-1, with D possibly matching TRBD2 (5 bases). V lost 6 bases and J 6 bases, leaving 18 bases between the germline ends. The CDR3 is made up of 15 amino acids.

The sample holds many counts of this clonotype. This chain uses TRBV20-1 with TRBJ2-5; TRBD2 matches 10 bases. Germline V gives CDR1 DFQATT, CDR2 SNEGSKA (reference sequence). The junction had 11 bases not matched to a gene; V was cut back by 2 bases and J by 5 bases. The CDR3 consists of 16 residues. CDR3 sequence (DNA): TGCAGTGCTAGATCGCTAGCGGGAGTTGCTTGGGAGACCCAGTACTTC. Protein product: CSARSLAGVAWETQYF.

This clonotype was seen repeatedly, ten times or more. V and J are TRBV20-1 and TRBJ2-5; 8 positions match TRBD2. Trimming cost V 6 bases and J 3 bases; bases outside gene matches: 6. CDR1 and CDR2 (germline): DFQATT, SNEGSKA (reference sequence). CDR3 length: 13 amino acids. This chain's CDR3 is CSATGGFEETQYF. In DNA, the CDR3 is TGCAGTGCGACGGGAGGGTTTGAAGAGACCCAGTACTTC.

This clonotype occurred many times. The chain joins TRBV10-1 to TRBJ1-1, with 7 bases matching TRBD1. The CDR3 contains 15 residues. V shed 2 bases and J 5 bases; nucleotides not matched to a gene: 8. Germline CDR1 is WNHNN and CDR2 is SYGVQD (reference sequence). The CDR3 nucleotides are TGCGCCAGCAGTGAGGGCCCCCGGGACAGAACTGAAGCTTTCTTT. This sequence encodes CASSEGPRDRTEAFF.

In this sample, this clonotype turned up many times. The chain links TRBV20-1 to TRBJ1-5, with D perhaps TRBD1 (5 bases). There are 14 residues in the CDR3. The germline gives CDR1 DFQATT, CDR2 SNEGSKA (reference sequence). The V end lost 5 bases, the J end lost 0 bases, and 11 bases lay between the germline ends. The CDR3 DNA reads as TGCAGTGCTCAAAGGGGACGTAGCAATCAGCCCCAGCATTTT. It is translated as CSAQRGRSNQPQHF.

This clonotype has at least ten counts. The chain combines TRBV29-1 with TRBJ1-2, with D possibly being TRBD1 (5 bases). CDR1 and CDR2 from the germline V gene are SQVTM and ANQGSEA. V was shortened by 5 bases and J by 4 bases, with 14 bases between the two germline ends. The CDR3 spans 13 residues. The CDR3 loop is CSVSGGTGYGYTF. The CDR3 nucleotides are TGCAGCGTTTCTGGGGGAACGGGCTATGGCTACACCTTC.

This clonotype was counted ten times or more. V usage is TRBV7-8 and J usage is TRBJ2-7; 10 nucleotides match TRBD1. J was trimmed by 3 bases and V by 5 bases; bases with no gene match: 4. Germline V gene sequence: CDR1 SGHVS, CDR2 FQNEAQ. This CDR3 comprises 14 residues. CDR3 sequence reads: CASSRTGGRYEQYF. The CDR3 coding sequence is TGTGCCAGCAGCCGGACAGGGGGACGCTACGAGCAGTACTTC. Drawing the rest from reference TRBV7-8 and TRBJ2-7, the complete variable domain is GAGVSQSPRYKVAKRGQDVALRCDPISGHVSLFWYQQALGQGPEFLTYFQNEAQLDKSGLPSDRFFAERPEGSVSTLKIQRTQQEDSAVYLCASSRTGGRYEQYFGPGTRLTVT.

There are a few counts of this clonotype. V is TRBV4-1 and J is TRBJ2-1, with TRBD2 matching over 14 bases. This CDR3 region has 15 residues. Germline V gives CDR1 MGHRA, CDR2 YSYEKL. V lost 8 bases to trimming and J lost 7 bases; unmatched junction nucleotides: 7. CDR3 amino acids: CASFGGTSGSNEQFF. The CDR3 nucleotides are TGCGCCAGCTTCGGAGGGACTAGCGGGAGTAATGAGCAGTTCTTC.

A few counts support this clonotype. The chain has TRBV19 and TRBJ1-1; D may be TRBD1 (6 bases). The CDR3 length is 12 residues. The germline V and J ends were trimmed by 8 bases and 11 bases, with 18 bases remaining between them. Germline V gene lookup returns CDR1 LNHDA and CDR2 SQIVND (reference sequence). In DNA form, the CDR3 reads TGTGCCAGTGGGCATTTTCGGCAGGGGGCTTTCTTT. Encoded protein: CASGHFRQGAFF.

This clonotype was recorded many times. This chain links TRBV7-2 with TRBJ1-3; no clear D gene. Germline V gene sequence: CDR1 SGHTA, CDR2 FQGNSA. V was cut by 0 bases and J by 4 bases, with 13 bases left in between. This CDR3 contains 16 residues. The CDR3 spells CASSLARIGNGNTIYF. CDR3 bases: TGTGCCAGCAGCTTAGCCCGGATAGGGAACGGAAACACCATATATTTT.

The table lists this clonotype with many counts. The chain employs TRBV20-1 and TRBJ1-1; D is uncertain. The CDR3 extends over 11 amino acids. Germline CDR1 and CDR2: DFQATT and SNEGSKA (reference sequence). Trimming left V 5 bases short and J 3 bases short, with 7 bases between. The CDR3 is CSAERHTEAFF. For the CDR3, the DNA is TGCAGTGCTGAGAGACACACTGAAGCTTTCTTT.

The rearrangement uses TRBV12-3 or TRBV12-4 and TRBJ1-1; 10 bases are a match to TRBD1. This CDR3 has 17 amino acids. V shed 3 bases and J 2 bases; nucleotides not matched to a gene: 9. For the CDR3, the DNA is TGTGCCAGCAGTTTCTGGACAGGGGGAACTGCCAACACTGAAGCTTTCTTT. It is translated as CASSFWTGGTANTEAFF.

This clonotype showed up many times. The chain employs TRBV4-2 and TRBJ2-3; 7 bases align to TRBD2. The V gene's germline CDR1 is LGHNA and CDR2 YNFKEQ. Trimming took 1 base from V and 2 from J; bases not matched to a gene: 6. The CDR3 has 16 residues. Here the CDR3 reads CASSQVAGVPTDTQYF. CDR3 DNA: TGTGCCAGCAGCCAAGTGGCGGGAGTCCCCACAGATACGCAGTATTTT.

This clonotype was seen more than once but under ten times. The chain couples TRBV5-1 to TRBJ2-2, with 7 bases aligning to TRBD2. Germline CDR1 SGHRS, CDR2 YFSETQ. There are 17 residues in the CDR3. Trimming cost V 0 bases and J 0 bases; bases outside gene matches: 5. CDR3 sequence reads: CASSLELAGPNTGELFF. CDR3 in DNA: TGCGCCAGCAGCTTGGAATTAGCGGGCCCGAACACCGGGGAGCTGTTTTTT. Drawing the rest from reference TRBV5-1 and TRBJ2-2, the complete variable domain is KAGVTQTPRYLIKTRGQQVTLSCSPISGHRSVSWYQQTPGQGLQFLFEYFSETQRNKGNFPGRFSGRQFSNSRSEMNVSTLELGDSALYLCASSLELAGPNTGELFFGEGSRLTVL.